The source of this T cell receptor beta chain is a study of shared clonotypes between healthy human individuals. Terminally differentiated effector memory CD45RA+ cells were left out of the naive CD8 fraction, which was CD45RO-negative and positively selected for CCR7. Healthy adults negative for HIV, lacking recent acute infections or vaccinations, served as donors. The donors were all Caucasian adults (living in Nashville, Tennessee). TCRdb's copy holds only in-frame clones and misses some; the assay was immunoSEQ multiplex PCR. The sample has around 2,000,000 clones, approximately 94% seen once. Germline CDR1 reads LGHNA; CDR2 reads YSLEER. Trimming removed 0 bases at V and 7 bases at J, with 18 bases between. CDR3 length equals 17 residues.

Sequencing input: naive CD8+ T cells sorted from blood. The sequence derives from a man between 18 and 29 years old in good health. V is TRBV4-3 and J is TRBJ1-4; no clear D. The CDR3 here is CASSQDYQSGMSEKLFF. CDR3 DNA sequence: TGCGCCAGCAGCCAAGATTACCAGTCGGGGATGAGTGAAAAACTGTTTTTT.